The 10 T cell receptor beta chains reported below all come from one sample, sequenced in a study of blood T cell repertoires in COVID-19. The data were produced by immunoSEQ multiplex PCR, yet TCRdb's version contains in-frame clones alone and is incomplete. The sample shows a few hundred thousand clones, 80% to 90% of them seen only once. The sample consisted of peripheral blood. These receptors came from a man aged 30 to 45 who had recovered from COVID-19.

This clone is a singleton in its sample. V is TRBV15 and J is TRBJ1-2, with D unclear. The V gene's germline CDR1 is LNHNV and CDR2 YYDKDF (reference sequence). The length of the CDR3 is 15 residues. V lost 0 bases and J lost 6, with 14 bases in between. As DNA, the CDR3 is TGTGCCACCAGCAGAGATGAGGGCAGCCGAAATGGCTACACCTTC. Its translation: CATSRDEGSRNGYTF.

The chain couples TRBV12-3 or TRBV12-4 to TRBJ2-7; D is unclear. This CDR3 comprises 13 residues. Trimming took off 6 bases at V and 4 bases at J, with 13 bases between the two ends. Here the CDR3 DNA reads TGTGCCAGCAGCCCCAGTCGGCGGTACGAGCAGTACTTC. Protein product: CASSPSRRYEQYF.

This clone was seen only once. The chain joins TRBV4-3 to TRBJ1-2, with D unresolved. This CDR3 contains 14 residues. Looked up from germline, CDR1 is LGHNA and CDR2 is YSLEER. V was trimmed by 0 bases and J by 4 bases, leaving 9 bases between them. The CDR3 DNA reads TGCGCCAGCAGCCAAGATCGGGAGCGCTATGGCTACACCTTC. Encoded protein: CASSQDRERYGYTF.

This sequence joins TRBV15 and TRBJ1-5; D is ambiguous. The CDR3 loop spans 12 amino acids. The germline V and J ends were trimmed by 0 bases and 8 bases, with 5 bases remaining between them. Germline V gene sequence: CDR1 LNHNV, CDR2 YYDKDF (reference sequence). CDR3 sequence: CATSRDAEPQHF. The CDR3 DNA reads TGTGCCACCAGCAGAGACGCGGAGCCCCAGCATTTT.

The genes are TRBV13 and TRBJ2-5, with no clear D. V gave up 5 bases and J gave up 3 bases, with 4 bases separating them. The CDR3 length is 11 residues. Germline loops: CDR1 PRHDT, CDR2 FYEKMQ (reference sequence). CDR3 sequence: CASSPKETQYF. The DNA for the CDR3 is TGTGCCAGCAGCCCAAAAGAGACCCAGTACTTC.

This rearrangement joins TRBV9 to TRBJ1-3; TRBD1 matches 10 bases. V shed 0 bases, J shed 4 bases, and the junction held 1 base outside the gene matches. This CDR3 is 15 amino acids long. The germline V gene encodes CDR1 SGDLS and CDR2 YYNGEE. The CDR3, as DNA: TGTGCCAGCAGCGTAGAGACAGGGGGCGGAAACACCATATATTTT. This sequence encodes CASSVETGGGNTIYF.

This chain connects TRBV5-4 to TRBJ1-1; D not resolved. Germline lookup yields CDR1 SGHNT and CDR2 YYREEE (reference sequence). The CDR3 totals 13 residues. V was trimmed by 4 bases and J by 5 bases, leaving 12 bases between them. The CDR3 DNA reads TGTGCCAGCAGCCCACCGGGAGGAACTGAAGCTTTCTTT. Protein: CASSPPGGTEAFF.

The V call is TRBV25-1, the J call TRBJ2-5; 8 bases align to TRBD1. Per germline, CDR1 MGHDK and CDR2 SYGVNS. The length of the CDR3 is 13 residues. J gave up 4 bases and V 11 bases, and 9 bases lay outside the gene matches. The CDR3 DNA reads as TGTGCCCACCTCGCAGGGGGCTTAGAGACCCAGTACTTC. Protein sequence: CAHLAGGLETQYF.

The chain links TRBV3-1 (or the pseudogene TRBV3-2) to TRBJ2-3; D gene ambiguous. Between the trimmed V and J ends, which lost 0 bases and 0 bases, there was a span of 16 bases. Germline CDR1 and CDR2: LGHDT and YNNKEL (reference sequence). The CDR3 covers 18 residues. The CDR3 bases are TGTGCCAGCAGCCAAGATATGGTGGCAGGTCAGAGCACAGATACGCAGTATTTT. This gives the protein CASSQDMVAGQSTDTQYF.

This rearrangement joins TRBV3-1 (or the pseudogene TRBV3-2) to TRBJ2-5; 8 nucleotides line up with TRBD2. This CDR3 region has 15 residues. Germline trimming cut 1 base from V and 1 base from J; bases unmatched to any gene: 2. The germline gives CDR1 LGHDT, CDR2 YNNKEL (reference sequence). The CDR3 nucleotides are TGTGCCAGCAGCCAAGCCCGGGGGGGCCAAGAGACCCAGTACTTC. This sequence encodes CASSQARGGQETQYF.